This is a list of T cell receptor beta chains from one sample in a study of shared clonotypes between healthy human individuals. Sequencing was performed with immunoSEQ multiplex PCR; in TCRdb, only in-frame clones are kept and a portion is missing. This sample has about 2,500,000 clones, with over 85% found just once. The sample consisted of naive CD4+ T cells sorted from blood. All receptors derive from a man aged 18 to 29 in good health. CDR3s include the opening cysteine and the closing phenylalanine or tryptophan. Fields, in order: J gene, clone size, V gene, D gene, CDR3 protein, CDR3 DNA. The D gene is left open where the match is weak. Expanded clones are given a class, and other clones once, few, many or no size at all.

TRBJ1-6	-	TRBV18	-	CASSPGLWTAFNSPLHF	TGTGCCAGCTCACCCGGTTTATGGACGGCTTTTAATTCACCCCTCCACTTT
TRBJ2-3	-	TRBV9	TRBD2	CASSVTSGRDTQYF	TGTGCCAGCAGCGTGACTAGCGGGAGAGATACGCAGTATTTT
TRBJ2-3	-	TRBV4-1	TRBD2	CASSRGLDTDTQYF	TGCGCCAGCAGCCGCGGACTAGATACAGATACGCAGTATTTT
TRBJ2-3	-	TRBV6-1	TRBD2	CASRVGTSGTDTQYF	TGTGCCAGCAGAGTCGGGACTAGCGGCACAGATACGCAGTATTTT
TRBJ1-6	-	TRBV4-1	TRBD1	CASSQETGYYSPLHF	TGCGCCAGCAGCCAGGAGACAGGGTATTATTCACCCCTCCACTTT
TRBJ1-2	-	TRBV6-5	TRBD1	CASSTRTGGADGYTF	TGTGCCAGCAGTACCCGGACAGGGGGCGCCGATGGCTACACCTTC
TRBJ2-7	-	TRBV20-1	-	CSARELGGQYF	TGCAGTGCTAGAGAGCTTGGGGGACAGTACTTC
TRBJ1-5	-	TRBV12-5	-	CASGLNRADLPQHF	TGTGCTAGTGGTTTAAACAGGGCTGACCTGCCCCAGCATTTT
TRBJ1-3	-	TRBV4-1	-	CASSQEKGAGNTIYF	TGCGCCAGCAGCCAAGAGAAGGGAGCTGGAAACACCATATATTTT
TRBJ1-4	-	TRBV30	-	CAWSVLGPSGKLFF	TGTGCCTGGAGTGTACTGGGACCATCCGGAAAACTGTTTTTT
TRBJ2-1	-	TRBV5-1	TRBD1	CASSPVGTANSYNEQFF	TGCGCCAGCAGCCCGGTGGGGACAGCAAATTCCTACAATGAGCAGTTCTTC
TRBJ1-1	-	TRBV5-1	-	CASSPPGQGGTEAFF	TGCGCCAGCAGCCCCCCGGGGCAGGGCGGGACTGAAGCTTTCTTT
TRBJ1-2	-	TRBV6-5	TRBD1	CASSRGQATGYTF	TGTGCCAGCAGCCGCGGACAGGCAACCGGCTACACCTTC
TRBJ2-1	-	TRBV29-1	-	CSVDIQHQFF	TGCAGCGTTGATATACAGCATCAGTTCTTC
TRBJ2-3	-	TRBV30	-	CAWSIDQTAYTDTQYF	TGTGCCTGGAGTATAGACCAGACAGCCTACACAGATACGCAGTATTTT
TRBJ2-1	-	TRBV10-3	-	CAISGAGGTSYNEQFF	TGTGCCATCAGTGGGGCTGGCGGGACCTCCTACAATGAGCAGTTCTTC
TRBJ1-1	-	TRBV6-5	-	CATHHLMNTEAFF	TGTGCCACCCATCACCTTATGAACACTGAAGCTTTCTTT
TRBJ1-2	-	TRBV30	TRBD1	CAWSVRGRGRYGYTF	TGTGCCTGGAGTGTACGGGGCAGGGGGCGGTATGGCTACACCTTC
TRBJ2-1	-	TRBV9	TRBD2	CASSYGLARTNEQFF	TGTGCCAGCAGCTACGGACTAGCTCGTACCAATGAGCAGTTCTTC
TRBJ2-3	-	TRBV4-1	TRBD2	CASSQDLSGGALDTQYF	TGCGCCAGCAGCCAAGATCTTAGCGGGGGGGCCCTGGATACGCAGTATTTT
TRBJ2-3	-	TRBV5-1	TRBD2	CASSHDQISTSGRPTDTQYF	TGCGCCAGCAGCCACGACCAAATTTCTACTAGCGGGAGGCCCACAGATACGCAGTATTTT
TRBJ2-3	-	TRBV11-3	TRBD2	CASSLSGGDTDTQYF	TGTGCCAGCAGCCTAAGCGGGGGGGACACAGATACGCAGTATTTT
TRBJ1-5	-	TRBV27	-	CASRETHAFNQPQHF	TGTGCCAGCAGAGAAACGCACGCCTTCAATCAGCCCCAGCATTTT
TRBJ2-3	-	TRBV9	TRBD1	CASSVVPTGGTDTQYF	TGTGCCAGCAGCGTAGTTCCCACAGGGGGGACAGATACGCAGTATTTT
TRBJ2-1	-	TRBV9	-	CASSVTAVHTSYNEQFF	TGTGCCAGCAGCGTAACAGCGGTCCATACCTCCTACAATGAGCAGTTCTTC
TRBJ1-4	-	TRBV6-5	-	CASSYSQGNYEKLFF	TGTGCCAGCAGTTACTCTCAGGGAAACTATGAAAAACTGTTTTTT
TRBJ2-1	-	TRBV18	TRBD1	CASSPDRGGYNEQFF	TGTGCCAGCTCACCAGACAGGGGGGGATACAATGAGCAGTTCTTC
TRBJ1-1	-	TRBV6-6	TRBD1	CASGEQGLSEAFF	TGTGCCAGCGGGGAACAGGGGTTGTCTGAAGCTTTCTTT
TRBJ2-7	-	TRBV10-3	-	CAISAGGSEQYF	TGTGCCATCAGTGCCGGGGGTAGCGAGCAGTACTTC
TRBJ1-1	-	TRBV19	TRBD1	CASSPGQGTEAFF	TGTGCCAGTAGTCCGGGACAGGGCACTGAAGCTTTCTTT
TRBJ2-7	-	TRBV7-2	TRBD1	CASSLVGDSAYEQYF	TGTGCCAGCAGCTTAGTGGGGGACAGCGCCTACGAGCAGTACTTC
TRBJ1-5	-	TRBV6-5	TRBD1	CASSWDRDGYQPQHF	TGTGCCAGCAGTTGGGACAGGGATGGGTATCAGCCCCAGCATTTT
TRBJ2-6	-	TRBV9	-	CASSVHGAHGAGANVLTF	TGTGCCAGCAGCGTCCATGGGGCGCACGGGGCTGGGGCCAACGTCCTGACTTTC
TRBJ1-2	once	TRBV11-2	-	CASSTRNGNYGYTF	TGTGCCAGCAGCACCCGGAACGGAAACTATGGCTACACCTTC
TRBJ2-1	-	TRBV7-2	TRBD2	CASSPSSGSSYNEQFF	TGTGCCAGCAGCCCCTCTAGCGGGAGCTCCTACAATGAGCAGTTCTTC
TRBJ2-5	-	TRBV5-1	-	CASSSQWQETQYF	TGCGCCAGCAGCTCACAGTGGCAAGAGACCCAGTACTTC
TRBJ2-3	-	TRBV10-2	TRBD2	CASSPSSGRGTDTQYF	TGCGCCAGCAGTCCCTCTAGCGGGAGGGGCACAGATACGCAGTATTTT
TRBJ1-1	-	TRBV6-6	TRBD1	CASSLGQGLNTEAFF	TGTGCCAGCAGTTTAGGACAGGGGCTGAACACTGAAGCTTTCTTT
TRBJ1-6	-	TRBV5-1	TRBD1	CASSYGQGADSPLHF	TGCGCCAGCAGCTACGGACAGGGGGCTGATTCACCCCTCCACTTT
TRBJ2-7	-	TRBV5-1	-	CASSASFSPVQGHEQYF	TGCGCCAGCAGTGCTAGTTTCTCCCCAGTACAGGGCCACGAGCAGTACTTC
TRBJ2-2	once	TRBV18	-	CASSPPPGANTGELFF	TGTGCCAGCTCACCACCCCCAGGGGCGAACACCGGGGAGCTGTTTTTT
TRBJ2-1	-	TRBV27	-	CASSLPPAVGGRLFF	TGTGCCAGCAGTTTACCCCCCGCGGTAGGAGGGCGGCTGTTCTTC
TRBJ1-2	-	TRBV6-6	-	CASRQQAASNYGYTF	TGTGCCAGCAGGCAGCAGGCCGCCTCTAACTATGGCTACACCTTC
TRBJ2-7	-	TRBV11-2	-	CASSFAEGLEQYF	TGTGCCAGCAGCTTCGCCGAAGGCCTCGAGCAGTACTTC
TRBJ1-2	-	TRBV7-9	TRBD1	CASSPGGGEGNYGYTF	TGTGCCAGCTCTCCAGGGGGCGGGGAGGGTAACTATGGCTACACCTTC
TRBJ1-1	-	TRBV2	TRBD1	CASSVNRGSAEAFF	TGTGCCAGCAGCGTTAACAGGGGATCGGCAGAAGCTTTCTTT
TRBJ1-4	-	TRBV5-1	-	CASSFGRGAAGEKLFF	TGCGCCAGCAGCTTCGGTCGTGGGGCTGCTGGAGAAAAACTGTTTTTT
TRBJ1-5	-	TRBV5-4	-	CASSLVSQGGQPQHF	TGTGCCAGCAGCTTGGTAAGCCAGGGCGGACAGCCCCAGCATTTT
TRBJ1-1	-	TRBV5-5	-	CASSFRERMNTEAFF	TGTGCCAGCAGCTTCCGGGAGCGGATGAACACTGAAGCTTTCTTT
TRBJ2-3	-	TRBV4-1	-	CASSQTELATRDTQYF	TGCGCCAGCAGCCAAACAGAACTAGCAACCAGGGATACGCAGTATTTT
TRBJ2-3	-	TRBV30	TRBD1	CAWSRSRQGHRSPQYF	TGTGCCTGGAGTCGTTCGCGACAGGGGCACCGGAGTCCGCAGTATTTT
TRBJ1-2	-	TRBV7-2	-	CASSLVPGYGYTF	TGTGCCAGCAGCTTAGTCCCAGGCTATGGCTACACCTTC
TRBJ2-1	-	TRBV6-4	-	CASSDLGDKQFF	TGTGCCAGCAGTGACCTGGGGGATAAGCAGTTCTTC
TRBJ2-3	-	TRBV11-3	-	CASSLDFQDTQYF	TGTGCCAGCAGCTTAGACTTCCAGGATACGCAGTATTTT
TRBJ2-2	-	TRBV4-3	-	CASSRSAEAGELFF	TGCGCCAGCAGTCGATCGGCGGAGGCCGGGGAGCTGTTTTTT
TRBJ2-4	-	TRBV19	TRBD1	CASTRTGGVQNIQYF	TGTGCCAGTACTCGGACAGGGGGCGTCCAAAACATTCAGTACTTC
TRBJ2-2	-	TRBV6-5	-	CASSYSWLSELFF	TGTGCCAGCAGTTACTCGTGGCTGTCGGAGCTGTTTTTT
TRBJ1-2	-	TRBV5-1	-	CASRLRTGDYGYTF	TGCGCCAGCAGACTCCGGACGGGAGACTATGGCTACACCTTC